This entry lists 21 T cell receptor beta chains sequenced from one sample in a study of blood T cells in healthy people across ages. A second PCR, run for about 6 to 11 cycles, used a sample-barcoded 5' primer plus a J-beta primer mix. TCRdb reanalysed the 5' RACE reads using MiXCR and keeps one entry per CDR3 protein. The sample yields 2 million or so distinct CDR3 sequences, about 50% seen once. The sample was blood. Receptors were obtained from a middle-aged woman in good health.

V and J are TRBV20-1 and TRBJ2-3, with 8 bases identical to TRBD1. The CDR3 runs 15 residues. The germline V gene has CDR1 DFQATT and CDR2 SNEGSKA (reference sequence). The V and J ends lost 2 bases and 0 bases, in that order; junction bases with no gene match: 4. As DNA, the CDR3 is TGCAGTGCTAGACCCGGGACAGGAAGCACAGATACGCAGTATTTT. Protein product: CSARPGTGSTDTQYF.

This clonotype has more than one count but fewer than ten. V is TRBV20-1 and J is TRBJ1-2; 7 bases align to TRBD1. This CDR3 has 15 residues. Trimming cost V 3 bases and J 1 base; bases outside gene matches: 8. CDR1 is DFQATT and CDR2 is SNEGSKA in the germline V gene (reference sequence). In DNA, the CDR3 is TGCAGTGCTAGGATTGCAGGGGGAAGTAACTATGGCTACACCTTC. It encodes CSARIAGGSNYGYTF.

V gene TRBV20-1 combines with J gene TRBJ1-5; D may be TRBD1 (6 bases). Germline CDR1 reads DFQATT; CDR2 reads SNEGSKA (reference sequence). V was trimmed by 4 bases and J by 0 bases, leaving 13 bases between them. This CDR3 spans 15 amino acids. The CDR3 is CSAKAPRGSNQPQHF. DNA for the CDR3: TGCAGTGCTAAGGCTCCCAGGGGTAGCAATCAGCCCCAGCATTTT.

This clonotype was seen a few times. The CDR3 region is CASSYPALGSNYGYTF. The CDR3 DNA follows: TGTGCCAGCAGTTACCCTGCACTAGGGTCTAACTATGGCTACACCTTC. The chain is built from TRBV6-6 and TRBJ1-2; D is uncertain. CDR3 length equals 16 residues. V was shortened by 2 bases and J by 0 bases, with 13 bases between the two germline ends. Germline loops: CDR1 MNHNY, CDR2 SVGAGI (reference sequence).

This clonotype has just a few counts. The CDR3 region has the DNA TGTGCCAGCAGCGTAGTTATGGGGAGGGCAGATACGCAGTATTTT. It codes for CASSVVMGRADTQYF. V and J are TRBV9 and TRBJ2-3, with 7 nucleotides matching TRBD2. This CDR3 contains 15 residues. V lost 0 bases, J lost 4 bases, and 5 bases stayed unmatched. From germline, CDR1 is SGDLS and CDR2 YYNGEE.

V and J are TRBV27 and TRBJ1-1, with TRBD1 as a possible D gene (6 bases). The CDR3 is 14 residues long. Trimming removed 3 bases from V and 5 bases from J, with 13 bases in between. Germline-derived CDR1 and CDR2 are MNHEY and SMNVEV (reference sequence). The CDR3 bases are TGTGCCAGCAGTTTGTGGACAGATGGGACTGAAGCTTTCTTT. This encodes CASSLWTDGTEAFF.

The genes are TRBV4-2 and TRBJ2-1, with 10 bases fitting TRBD2. CDR1 is LGHNA, CDR2 YNFKEQ, per germline. CDR3 size: 19 residues. Unmatched junction bases numbered 16, after V lost 3 bases and J lost 5 bases. CDR3 sequence reads: CASSHSSGGHLLGNNEQFF. The DNA of the CDR3 is TGTGCCAGCAGCCATTCTAGCGGGGGACACCTGCTAGGCAACAATGAGCAGTTCTTC.

The V call is TRBV20-1, the J call TRBJ1-2, with TRBD1 matching 8 bases. The CDR3 loop spans 12 amino acids. After removal of 0 bases from V and 6 bases from J, the junction contained 0 bases not matched to a gene. The germline gives CDR1 DFQATT, CDR2 SNEGSKA (reference sequence). The DNA for the CDR3 is TGCAGTGCTAGAGAGACAGGGGATGGCTACACCTTC. As protein: CSARETGDGYTF.

The V and J genes are TRBV4-2 and TRBJ2-7; D may be TRBD2 (6 bases). The CDR3 consists of 15 residues. The V gene's germline CDR1 is LGHNA and CDR2 YNFKEQ. V shed 2 bases and J shed 4 bases, with 15 bases lying between them. The CDR3 reads CASSQRGGGAYEQYF. The CDR3 DNA is TGTGCCAGCAGCCAAAGGGGAGGCGGTGCTTACGAGCAGTACTTC.

This clonotype was observed a handful of times. The chain couples TRBV20-1 to TRBJ2-3, with TRBD2 matching 11 bases. This CDR3 has 17 residues. Per the germline V gene, CDR1 is DFQATT and CDR2 is SNEGSKA (reference sequence). Trimming at V came to 3 bases and at J to 0 bases, leaving 8 bases not matched to a gene. The DNA of the CDR3 is TGCAGTGCTAGTGGGCTAGCGGGGGGACTGAGCACAGATACGCAGTATTTT. Protein sequence: CSASGLAGGLSTDTQYF.

This clonotype has only a few counts. CDR3 sequence (DNA): TGTGCCAGCAGTCCCCGAAGGACAGGGGATGAGACCCAGTACTTC. Amino acid sequence: CASSPRRTGDETQYF. The V gene is TRBV27, the J gene TRBJ2-5, with TRBD1 matching 9 bases. Germline trimming cut 5 bases from V and 5 bases from J; bases unmatched to any gene: 9. The CDR3 runs 15 residues. The germline CDR1 and CDR2 sequences are MNHEY and SMNVEV (reference sequence).

The chain uses TRBV27 and TRBJ2-5; 9 bases fit TRBD1. CDR1 MNHEY and CDR2 SMNVEV come from the germline V gene (reference sequence). This CDR3 is built from 16 residues. Unmatched junction bases numbered 15, after V lost 2 bases and J lost 11 bases. CDR3: CASSLEGTGSYNEQYF. The CDR3 region has the DNA TGTGCCAGCAGTTTAGAGGGGACAGGGTCCTACAATGAGCAGTACTTC.

The CDR3 reads CASGGALGAEQFF. DNA for the CDR3: TGTGCCAGCGGGGGGGCATTAGGGGCTGAGCAGTTCTTC. The chain has TRBV7-2 and TRBJ2-1; possibly TRBD2 for D (7 bases). The germline gives CDR1 SGHTA, CDR2 FQGNSA. The V end was cut by 8 bases, the J end by 9 bases, with 17 bases between. This CDR3 contains 13 residues.

The chain is built from TRBV20-1 and TRBJ1-2; the D is unclear. The ends were cut back, 0 bases at V and 8 bases at J, with 22 bases in the middle. The CDR3 is 16 residues long. Looked up from germline, CDR1 is DFQATT and CDR2 is SNEGSKA (reference sequence). The CDR3, as DNA: TGCAGTGCTAGAGATCGCGGGCCGGAGTCGGTTAAAGGCTACACCTTC. Its translation is CSARDRGPESVKGYTF.

In this sample, this clonotype turned up a few times. The rearrangement uses TRBV18 and TRBJ1-2; 7 nucleotides agree with TRBD1. Trimming took 4 bases from V and 3 from J; bases not matched to a gene: 5. Germline CDR1 is KGHSH and CDR2 is LQKENI. The CDR3 extends over 14 amino acids. The CDR3 spells CASSLGQDHYGYTF. The CDR3 DNA reads TGTGCCAGCTCACTTGGACAGGACCACTATGGCTACACCTTC.

The genes are TRBV6-5 and TRBJ2-5; D gene uncertain. CDR3 length: 18 residues. Per germline, CDR1 MNHEY and CDR2 SVGAGI. Trimming cost V 0 bases and J 0 bases, with 17 bases left between them. In DNA form, the CDR3 reads TGTGCCAGCAGTTACTCGAAGATAGGGCAGATTAACCAAGAGACCCAGTACTTC. It encodes CASSYSKIGQINQETQYF.

About this clonotype itself: As the CDR3 is not closed by the conserved phenylalanine or tryptophan, this likely results from a read error. No DNA is shown, since the ends of the CDR3 on it are uncertain; the CDR3 is the one TCRdb lists. CDR3 loop: CAISESGSGYTFGS. J is TRBJ2-1 and V is TRBV10-3. Germline V lookup: CDR1 ENHRY, CDR2 SYGVKD. The CDR3 comprises 14 residues, both ends counted.

The rearrangement links TRBV20-1 to TRBJ1-6; weak D call: TRBD1 (6 bases). The CDR3 contains 12 residues. Germline CDR1 DFQATT, CDR2 SNEGSKA (reference sequence). The CDR3, as DNA: TGCAGCTCCCGGGGGGCTGGTTCACCCCTCCACTTT. It encodes CSSRGAGSPLHF.

This clonotype was seen only a few times. This chain joins TRBV29-1 and TRBJ2-3; no clear D gene. The germline V gene has CDR1 SQVTM and CDR2 ANQGSEA. The V end lost 5 bases, the J end lost 5 bases, and 5 bases lay between the germline ends. CDR3 size: 10 residues. Here the CDR3 DNA reads TGCAGCGTTTTCCTAGATACGCAGTATTTT. Translated: CSVFLDTQYF.

This chain links TRBV27 with TRBJ1-2; 7 positions agree with TRBD1. Trimming at V came to 3 bases and at J to 4 bases, leaving 8 bases not matched to a gene. The CDR3 covers 15 residues. Germline values: CDR1 MNHEY, CDR2 SMNVEV (reference sequence). CDR3 in amino acids: CASSLRPNRGYGYTF. The CDR3 coding sequence is TGTGCCAGCAGTTTGAGGCCCAACAGGGGCTATGGCTACACCTTC.

The chain combines TRBV9 with TRBJ2-7, with D possibly called TRBD1 or TRBD2 (5 bases each). With 3 bases removed from V and 9 bases from J, the gap between germline ends came to 16 bases. Germline-derived CDR1 and CDR2 are SGDLS and YYNGEE. This CDR3 region has 13 residues. The CDR3 DNA follows: TGTGCCAGCAGCGACGGGGCCCTAGAGGGGCAGTACTTC. Its protein product is CASSDGALEGQYF.